This TCR beta chain is drawn from a study of long-term antiretroviral therapy in people with HIV. At minimum, one pre-ART and two post-ART PBMC samples were obtained from each donor. Researchers ran immunoSEQ v3.0 at survey level. Profiled with immunoSEQ multiplex PCR; TCRdb holds only in-frame clones, not every one. Of 25,000 to 35,000 clones in the sample, 80% were seen once. Overall study results and limits: CDR3 length ranges were narrower in HIV repertoires than in controls.

This clone has a single count. Its antigen remains unknown. The TCR was taken from a man in his forties with HIV. Specimen: unsorted PBMCs, collected 0.3 years after starting antiretroviral therapy.

Here the CDR3 reads CASSLRTAKNTEAFF. The CDR3 coding sequence is TGTGCCAGCAGTTTAAGGACAGCGAAGAACACTGAAGCTTTCTTT. This rearrangement joins TRBV28 to TRBJ1-1, with D possibly TRBD1 on 6 matching bases. The V end lost 2 bases, the J end lost 1 base, and 11 bases lay between the germline ends. The CDR3 sequence is 15 residues long. The germline CDR1 and CDR2 sequences are MDHEN and SYDVKM.